This passage covers 12 T cell receptor beta chains from one sample sequenced in a study of shared clonotypes between healthy human individuals. The method was immunoSEQ multiplex PCR; TCRdb's version includes in-frame clones alone and lacks a portion of them. This table has roughly 570,000 clones, about 98% appearing once. Positively selected for CCR7, the CD45RO-negative cells used as naive CD8 cells excluded terminally differentiated effector memory CD45RA+ cells. Sample: naive CD8+ T cells sorted from blood. Receptor source: a man in his thirties or forties in good health.

A word on this clone: Other DNA sequences in this sample translate to the same CDR3. This chain links TRBV6-1 with TRBJ2-7; no firm D call. The V gene's germline CDR1 is MNHNS and CDR2 SASEGT. V was trimmed by 1 base and J by 2 bases, leaving 6 bases between them. The length of the CDR3 is 13 residues. The CDR3 here is CASSEGQAYEQYF. The CDR3 bases are TGTGCCAGCAGTGAAGGTCAAGCCTACGAGCAGTACTTC.

The genes are TRBV29-1 and TRBJ1-1; possibly TRBD1 for D (5 bases). V gave up 1 base and J gave up 7 bases, with 7 bases separating them. Per germline, CDR1 SQVTM and CDR2 ANQGSEA. The CDR3 extends over 11 amino acids. DNA of the CDR3: TGCAGCGTTGAAGGACAGTATGAAGCTTTCTTT. Protein: CSVEGQYEAFF.

The rearrangement links TRBV11-2 to TRBJ2-7; D is possibly TRBD2 (5 bases). The V gene lost 4 bases and the J gene lost 2 bases, with 9 bases spanning the gap. This CDR3 comprises 13 residues. CDR1 is SGHAT, CDR2 FQNNGV, per germline. The CDR3 loop reads CASSWPLAYEQYF. The CDR3 DNA sequence: TGTGCCAGCAGCTGGCCACTAGCCTACGAGCAGTACTTC.

The chain is built from TRBV27 and TRBJ2-5; 11 nucleotides line up with TRBD2. The V segment lost 2 bases and the J segment 4 bases; nucleotides outside the gene matches: 0. CDR1 is MNHEY, CDR2 SMNVEV, per germline (reference sequence). This CDR3 has 14 residues. The CDR3 DNA follows: TGTGCCAGCAGTTTACTAGCGGGAGGAGAGACCCAGTACTTC. This gives the protein CASSLLAGGETQYF.

This chain links TRBV19 with TRBJ1-5; 7 nucleotides line up with TRBD1. The CDR3 is 15 residues long. Germline V gene lookup returns CDR1 LNHDA and CDR2 SQIVND (reference sequence). V lost 6 bases, J lost 6 bases, and 11 bases stayed unmatched. CDR3 in amino acids: CASSLQGGLGQPQHF. For the CDR3, the DNA is TGTGCCAGTAGCCTCCAAGGGGGCTTAGGTCAGCCCCAGCATTTT.

The genes are TRBV7-6 and TRBJ2-1; no clear D. V lost 3 bases to trimming and J lost 0 bases, with 9 bases between them. From germline, CDR1 is SGHVS and CDR2 FNYEAQ. The CDR3 consists of 15 residues. CDR3: CASSFDSFSYNEQFF. CDR3 sequence (DNA): TGTGCCAGCAGCTTCGACTCGTTCTCCTACAATGAGCAGTTCTTC.

This clone was counted once. V and J are TRBV2 and TRBJ2-7; no clear D. V was pared by 4 bases and J by 0 bases, with 10 bases between. The germline V gene encodes CDR1 SNHLY and CDR2 FYNNEI. The CDR3 covers 14 residues. Here the CDR3 reads CASSVADSSYEQYF. CDR3 in DNA: TGTGCCAGCAGTGTGGCGGATAGCTCCTACGAGCAGTACTTC.

The rearrangement links TRBV5-1 to TRBJ2-7; 8 nucleotides match TRBD2. The CDR3 runs 16 residues. The trim removed 0 bases at V and 3 bases at J, leaving 8 bases unmatched. Germline loops: CDR1 SGHRS, CDR2 YFSETQ. The CDR3 loop is CASSLAGASGYYEQYF. The CDR3, as DNA: TGCGCCAGCAGCTTGGCCGGCGCTAGCGGGTACTACGAGCAGTACTTC. Based on the CDR3 plus reference TRBV5-1 and TRBJ2-7, the full variable domain is KAGVTQTPRYLIKTRGQQVTLSCSPISGHRSVSWYQQTPGQGLQFLFEYFSETQRNKGNFPGRFSGRQFSNSRSEMNVSTLELGDSALYLCASSLAGASGYYEQYFGPGTRLTVT.

The rearrangement links TRBV7-9 to TRBJ1-2; TRBD1 might be the D (6 bases). The CDR3 is made up of 15 amino acids. The V end was cut by 5 bases, the J end by 0 bases, with 13 bases between. Germline V gives CDR1 SEHNR, CDR2 FQNEAQ (reference sequence). This chain's CDR3 is CASSPGKGANYGYTF. DNA for the CDR3: TGTGCCAGCAGCCCGGGCAAGGGGGCTAACTATGGCTACACCTTC.

CDR3 coding DNA: TGTGCCAGCAGCCTCAAAATAGCGGGACCCACCGGGGAGCTGTTTTTT. It encodes CASSLKIAGPTGELFF. The chain joins TRBV14 to TRBJ2-2, with TRBD2 matching 8 bases. The J segment lost 4 bases and the V segment lost 4 bases, leaving 8 bases of the junction unmatched. The germline V gene has CDR1 SGHDN and CDR2 FVKESK. The CDR3 has 16 residues.

The chain is built from TRBV7-9 and TRBJ1-1, with D uncertain. Germline CDR1 reads SEHNR; CDR2 reads FQNEAQ (reference sequence). The CDR3 totals 12 residues. V lost 0 bases, J lost 5 bases, and 4 bases lay in between. The CDR3 here is CASSLAWTEAFF. Here the CDR3 DNA reads TGTGCCAGCAGCTTAGCGTGGACTGAAGCTTTCTTT. Filled out from reference TRBV7-9 and TRBJ1-1, the complete variable domain reads DTGVSQNPRHKITKRGQNVTFRCDPISEHNRLYWYRQTLGQGPEFLTYFQNEAQLEKSRLLSDRFSAERPKGSFSTLEIQRTEQGDSAMYLCASSLAWTEAFFGQGTRLTVV.

The gene calls are TRBV29-1 and TRBJ2-7; TRBD1 or TRBD2 may be the D gene (6 bases each). Germline assignment: CDR1 SQVTM and CDR2 ANQGSEA. The CDR3 has 14 amino acids. Trimming removed 5 bases at V and 0 bases at J, with 14 bases between. CDR3 nucleotides: TGCAGCGTTTTAGGGGGGCAAACCTCCTACGAGCAGTACTTC. Translated, it gives CSVLGGQTSYEQYF.